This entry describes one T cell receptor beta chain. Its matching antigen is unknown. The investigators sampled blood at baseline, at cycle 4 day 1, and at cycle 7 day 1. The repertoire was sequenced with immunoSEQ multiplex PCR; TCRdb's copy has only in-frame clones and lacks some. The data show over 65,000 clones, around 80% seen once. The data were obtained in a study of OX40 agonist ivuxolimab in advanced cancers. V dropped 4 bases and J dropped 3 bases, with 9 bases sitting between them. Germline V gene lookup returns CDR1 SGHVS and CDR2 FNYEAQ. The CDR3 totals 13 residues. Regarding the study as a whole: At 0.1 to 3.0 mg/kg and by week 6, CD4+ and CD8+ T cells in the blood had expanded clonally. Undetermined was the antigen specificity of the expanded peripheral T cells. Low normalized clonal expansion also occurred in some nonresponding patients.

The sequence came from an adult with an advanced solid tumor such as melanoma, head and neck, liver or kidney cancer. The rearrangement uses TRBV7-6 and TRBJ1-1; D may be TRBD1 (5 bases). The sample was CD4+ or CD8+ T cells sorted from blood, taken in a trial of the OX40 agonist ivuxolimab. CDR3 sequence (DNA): TGTGCCAGCAGCTCGGGACCGGACACTGAAGCTTTCTTT. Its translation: CASSSGPDTEAFF.